The clone carrying this T cell receptor (beta chain) was observed a few times. CDR3 length: 11 residues. The ends were cut back, 6 bases at V and 6 bases at J, with 9 bases in the middle. In germline, CDR1 is LNHDA, CDR2 SQIVND (reference sequence). The data were taken from a study of T cells in Graves' hyperthyroidism and ophthalmopathy. In the study overall: Pretreatment peripheral blood was obtained at initial diagnosis.

The source material, RNA transcripts, was used to amplify TCR beta CDR3 regions. The HTBI primer set drove a first-round RT-PCR of the TCR CDR3. TCRdb ran MiXCR on the multiplex PCR reads and lists one entry per CDR3 protein. The sample includes 530,000 or so distinct CDR3 sequences, about 15% seen only once; the top ten take roughly 15%. The sample consisted of blood. The gene calls are TRBV19 and TRBJ2-7; maybe TRBD1 (5 bases). The sequence came from a woman aged 18-29 years with Graves' ophthalmopathy. The CDR3 region is CASRRGSEQYF. The CDR3, as DNA: TGTGCCAGTAGAAGGGGCTCCGAGCAGTACTTC.